The 22 T cell receptor beta chains reported below all come from one sample, sequenced in a study of blood T cell repertoires in COVID-19. The repertoire was sequenced with immunoSEQ multiplex PCR; TCRdb's copy has only in-frame clones and lacks some. The sample holds a few hundred thousand clones, about 78% seen once. The sample taken for sequencing was peripheral blood. These receptors originate from a woman in her 70s with acute or convalescent COVID-19.

This clone was detected only a few times. V gene TRBV27 combines with J gene TRBJ2-2, with a weak D call TRBD2 (6 bases). CDR1 is MNHEY and CDR2 is SMNVEV in the germline V gene (reference sequence). The V end was cut by 3 bases, the J end by 6 bases, with 14 bases between. This CDR3 is 15 amino acids long. CDR3 sequence (DNA): TGTGCCAGCAGTTTCTACCCCCAGCGGGCCGGGGAGCTGTTTTTT. Translating it yields CASSFYPQRAGELFF.

CDR3 sequence: CASSLDGVATQYF. The CDR3 nucleotides are TGTGCCAGCAGCTTAGACGGGGTGGCTACGCAGTATTTT. The V call is TRBV7-3, the J call TRBJ2-3; possibly TRBD2 for D (5 bases). Trimming cost V 2 bases and J 8 bases, with 11 bases left between them. CDR1 SGHTA and CDR2 FQGTGA come from the germline V gene. The CDR3 length is 13 residues.

This clone was found a few times. The V call is TRBV19, the J call TRBJ2-7; D is perhaps TRBD1 (6 bases). The CDR3 runs 15 residues. The ends were cut back, 5 bases at V and 3 bases at J, with 17 bases in the middle. In germline, CDR1 is LNHDA, CDR2 SQIVND (reference sequence). CDR3 bases: TGTGCCAGTAGTCCCAGGGGTACCTTACACTACGAGCAGTACTTC. Amino acid sequence: CASSPRGTLHYEQYF. The variable domain in full, completed from reference TRBV19 and TRBJ2-7, reads DGGITQSPKYLFRKEGQNVTLSCEQNLNHDAMYWYRQDPGQGLRLIYYSQIVNDFQKGDIAEGYSVSREKKESFPLTVTSAQKNPTAFYLCASSPRGTLHYEQYFGPGTRLTVT.

The rearrangement joins TRBV10-3 to TRBJ2-1, with 10 positions matching TRBD2. CDR1 is ENHRY and CDR2 is SYGVKD in the germline V gene. This CDR3 spans 15 amino acids. V shed 7 bases, J shed 8 bases, and the junction held 11 bases outside the gene matches. The CDR3 DNA is TGTGCCATCACTTCTGTAGCGGGGGGCGCCGATGAGCAGTTCTTC. This translates into CAITSVAGGADEQFF.

The V call is TRBV6-1, the J call TRBJ1-1, with TRBD1 identical over 8 bases. The CDR3 has 14 residues. The germline CDR1 and CDR2 sequences are MNHNS and SASEGT. V was clipped by 3 bases and J by 4 bases; unmatched bases: 4. The CDR3 sequence: CASSDGQGGTEAFF. In DNA, the CDR3 is TGTGCCAGCAGTGATGGACAGGGAGGCACTGAAGCTTTCTTT.

Points on this clone: Different DNA sequences within this sample yield the same CDR3. The chain links TRBV3-1 (or the pseudogene TRBV3-2) to TRBJ2-5; D is perhaps TRBD1 (5 bases). This CDR3 has 12 residues. Germline V lookup: CDR1 LGHDT, CDR2 YNNKEL (reference sequence). Trimming took 1 base from V and 5 from J, leaving 5 bases between them. The CDR3 DNA reads TGTGCCAGCAGCCAAGGGGGCGAGACCCAGTACTTC. Its translation: CASSQGGETQYF.

The chain is built from TRBV6-5 and TRBJ2-3; TRBD2 might be the D (6 bases). Germline V gene sequence: CDR1 MNHEY, CDR2 SVGAGI. V was pared by 2 bases and J by 2 bases, with 14 bases between. This CDR3 comprises 16 residues. CDR3 sequence: CASSYIGRGDTDTQYF. In DNA form, the CDR3 reads TGTGCCAGCAGTTACATCGGGCGGGGAGACACAGATACGCAGTATTTT.

The V gene is TRBV19, the J gene TRBJ2-5; 9 bases line up with TRBD1. J was trimmed by 2 bases and V by 4 bases; bases with no gene match: 8. CDR1 and CDR2 from the germline V gene are LNHDA and SQIVND (reference sequence). This CDR3 is built from 16 residues. This CDR3 reads CASSSPGQGLQETQYF. The CDR3 bases are TGTGCCAGTAGTAGCCCGGGACAGGGTCTTCAAGAGACCCAGTACTTC. Supplemented by reference TRBV19 and TRBJ2-5, the full variable domain reads DGGITQSPKYLFRKEGQNVTLSCEQNLNHDAMYWYRQDPGQGLRLIYYSQIVNDFQKGDIAEGYSVSREKKESFPLTVTSAQKNPTAFYLCASSSPGQGLQETQYFGPGTRLLVL.

The chain links TRBV18 to TRBJ2-7; no definite D call. Germline CDR1 is KGHSH and CDR2 is LQKENI. Trimming removed 1 base at V and 1 base at J, with 8 bases between. The CDR3 has 14 residues. The CDR3 DNA reads as TGTGCCAGCTCACCACGGCAGTTTTCCTACGAGCAGTACGTC. Translation gives CASSPRQFSYEQYV.

The chain combines TRBV19 with TRBJ2-7, with TRBD1 matching 7 bases. V dropped 5 bases and J dropped 3; count of bases not matched to a gene: 7. Germline CDR1 LNHDA, CDR2 SQIVND (reference sequence). The CDR3 loop spans 14 amino acids. CDR3 sequence: CASSDRATNYEQYF. Written as DNA, the CDR3 is TGTGCCAGTAGTGACAGGGCCACCAACTACGAGCAGTACTTC.

The V call is TRBV19, the J call TRBJ2-3; D gene ambiguous. CDR1 LNHDA and CDR2 SQIVND come from the germline V gene (reference sequence). V shed 7 bases and J shed 1 base, with 6 bases lying between them. The CDR3 covers 12 residues. The chain's CDR3 is CASTPGTDTQYF. In nucleotides, the CDR3 is TGTGCCAGTACCCCCGGCACAGATACGCAGTATTTT.

This sequence joins TRBV18 and TRBJ2-7; TRBD1 might be the D (6 bases). V dropped 3 bases and J dropped 1 base, with 13 bases sitting between them. This CDR3 contains 15 residues. In germline, CDR1 is KGHSH, CDR2 LQKENI. The CDR3 DNA follows: TGTGCCAGCTCACCGAAACAGGGCAATTCCTACGAGCAGTACTTC. It is translated as CASSPKQGNSYEQYF.

J is TRBJ2-2 and V is TRBV7-9, with D maybe TRBD1 (5 bases). The CDR3 has 15 amino acids. The V end lost 2 bases, the J end lost 2 bases, and 9 bases lay between the germline ends. Germline assignment: CDR1 SEHNR and CDR2 FQNEAQ (reference sequence). CDR3 loop: CASSLITGNTGELFF. In DNA, the CDR3 is TGTGCCAGCAGCTTAATCACAGGAAACACCGGGGAGCTGTTTTTT.

The rearrangement uses TRBV5-6 and TRBJ2-1; TRBD2 aligns across 10 bases. The CDR3 sequence is 15 residues long. The V and J ends lost 2 bases and 7 bases, in that order; junction bases with no gene match: 6. CDR1 SGHDT and CDR2 YYEEEE come from the germline V gene. As DNA, the CDR3 is TGTGCCAGCAGCTTTCAAGCGGGGGGGGAAAATGAGCAGTTCTTC. This gives the protein CASSFQAGGENEQFF.

The chain joins TRBV29-1 to TRBJ2-3, with TRBD1 as a possible D gene (6 bases). The V gene lost 6 bases and the J gene lost 4 bases, with 14 bases spanning the gap. CDR3 size: 13 residues. Germline V CDR1 and CDR2: SQVTM, ANQGSEA. The CDR3 DNA follows: TGCAGCGTGTTGAGGGACACCGCAGATACGCAGTATTTT. Encoded protein: CSVLRDTADTQYF.

V gene TRBV21-1 combines with J gene TRBJ2-1; the table calls TRBD1, which could not be checked here. TRBV21-1 is noted as a pseudogene. The CDR3 is made up of 16 amino acids. CDR3 nucleotides: TGTGCCAGCAGCAAAGTACGACACCCGACCTACAATGAGCAGTTCTTC. Amino acid sequence: CASSKVRHPTYNEQFF.

The V gene is TRBV18, the J gene TRBJ1-6, with D possibly being TRBD1 (5 bases). Looked up from germline, CDR1 is KGHSH and CDR2 is LQKENI. The V end was cut by 1 base, the J end by 7 bases, with 11 bases between. This CDR3 is built from 15 residues. The CDR3 DNA is TGTGCCAGCTCACCACTTCAGGGTCAAAATTCACCCCTCCACTTT. It specifies CASSPLQGQNSPLHF. Full variable domain (outside the CDR3, taken from reference TRBV18 and TRBJ1-6): NAGVMQNPRHLVRRRGQEARLRCSPMKGHSHVYWYRQLPEEGLKFMVYLQKENIIDESGMPKERFSAEFPKEGPSILRIQQVVRGDSAAYFCASSPLQGQNSPLHFGNGTRLTVT.

The genes are TRBV9 and TRBJ1-2, with D possibly TRBD1 on 6 matching bases. The CDR3 runs 15 residues. Germline CDR1 reads SGDLS; CDR2 reads YYNGEE. V was shortened by 3 bases and J by 0 bases, with 12 bases between the two germline ends. The CDR3: CASSARTASNYGYTF. The CDR3, as DNA: TGTGCCAGCAGCGCCCGGACAGCTTCTAACTATGGCTACACCTTC.

This clone occurred a few times. The chain carries TRBV2 and TRBJ2-1; tentatively, D is TRBD1 (6 bases). This CDR3 has 12 amino acids. Looked up from germline, CDR1 is SNHLY and CDR2 is FYNNEI. The V and J ends lost 6 bases and 6 bases respectively, with 9 bases between them. The chain's CDR3 is CASRTGPNEQFF. The CDR3, as DNA: TGTGCCAGCAGGACAGGCCCCAATGAGCAGTTCTTC. The variable domain in full, with the rest retrieved from reference TRBV2 and TRBJ2-1, is EPEVTQTPSHQVTQMGQEVILRCVPISNHLYFYWYRQILGQKVEFLVSFYNNEISEKSEIFDDQFSVERPDGSNFTLKIRSTKLEDSAMYFCASRTGPNEQFFGPGTRLTVL.

This clone was found once. The V call is TRBV30, the J call TRBJ2-5; D perhaps matches TRBD2 (6 bases). The germline V gene encodes CDR1 GTSNPN and CDR2 SVGIG (reference sequence). Trimming took 3 bases from V and 5 from J, leaving 16 bases between them. The length of the CDR3 is 14 residues. In DNA form, the CDR3 reads TGTGCCTGGAGATCGCGGGGAGCGTTGGAGACCCAGTACTTC. This gives the protein CAWRSRGALETQYF.

The V gene is TRBV5-1, the J gene TRBJ2-2; D not certain. V lost 5 bases and J lost 0, with 5 bases in between. CDR3 length: 13 amino acids. CDR1 is SGHRS, CDR2 YFSETQ, per germline. CDR3: CASRYTNTGELFF. The CDR3 nucleotides are TGCGCCAGCAGATACACGAACACCGGGGAGCTGTTTTTT. The whole variable domain, filled in from reference TRBV5-1 and TRBJ2-2, reads KAGVTQTPRYLIKTRGQQVTLSCSPISGHRSVSWYQQTPGQGLQFLFEYFSETQRNKGNFPGRFSGRQFSNSRSEMNVSTLELGDSALYLCASRYTNTGELFFGEGSRLTVL.

The rearrangement joins TRBV10-3 to TRBJ2-5; 7 nucleotides line up with TRBD1. The V segment lost 2 bases and the J segment 7 bases; nucleotides outside the gene matches: 13. This CDR3 has 16 residues. CDR1 and CDR2 from the germline V gene are ENHRY and SYGVKD. In DNA form, the CDR3 reads TGTGCCATCAGTGAGCGAGAAAGCCGGACAGGCGGGACCCAGTACTTC. It codes for CAISERESRTGGTQYF.